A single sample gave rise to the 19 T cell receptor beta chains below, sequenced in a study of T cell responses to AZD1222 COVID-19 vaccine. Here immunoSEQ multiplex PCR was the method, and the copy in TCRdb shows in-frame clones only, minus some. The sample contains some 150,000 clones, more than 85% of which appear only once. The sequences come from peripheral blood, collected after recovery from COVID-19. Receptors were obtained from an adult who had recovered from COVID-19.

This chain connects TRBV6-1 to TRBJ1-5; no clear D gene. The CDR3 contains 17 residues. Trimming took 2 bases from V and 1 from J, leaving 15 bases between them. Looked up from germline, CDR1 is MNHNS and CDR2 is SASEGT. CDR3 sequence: CASSERRGLGSNQPQHF. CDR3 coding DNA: TGTGCCAGCAGTGAAAGGAGAGGGTTGGGGAGCAATCAGCCCCAGCATTTT.

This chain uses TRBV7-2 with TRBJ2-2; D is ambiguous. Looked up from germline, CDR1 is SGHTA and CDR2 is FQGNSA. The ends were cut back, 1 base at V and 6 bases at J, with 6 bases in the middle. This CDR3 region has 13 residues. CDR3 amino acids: CASSLGSPGELFF. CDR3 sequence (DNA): TGTGCCAGCAGCTTAGGATCCCCCGGGGAGCTGTTTTTT.

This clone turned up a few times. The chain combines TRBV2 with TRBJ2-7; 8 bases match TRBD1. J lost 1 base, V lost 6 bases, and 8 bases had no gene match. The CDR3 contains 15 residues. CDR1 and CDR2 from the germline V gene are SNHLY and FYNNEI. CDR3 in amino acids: CASRSGQGASYEQYF. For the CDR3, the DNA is TGTGCCAGCAGAAGCGGTCAGGGGGCGTCCTACGAGCAGTACTTC.

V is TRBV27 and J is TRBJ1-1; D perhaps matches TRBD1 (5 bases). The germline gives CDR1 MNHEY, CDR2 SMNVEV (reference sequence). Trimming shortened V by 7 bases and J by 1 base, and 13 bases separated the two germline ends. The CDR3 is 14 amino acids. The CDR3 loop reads CASTPAGANTEAFF. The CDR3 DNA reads TGTGCCAGCACCCCGGCCGGGGCGAACACTGAAGCTTTCTTT.

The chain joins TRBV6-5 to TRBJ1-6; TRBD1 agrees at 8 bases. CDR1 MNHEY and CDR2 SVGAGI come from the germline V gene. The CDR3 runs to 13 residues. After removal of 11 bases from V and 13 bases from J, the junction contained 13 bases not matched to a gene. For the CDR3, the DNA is TGTGCCCAGGGGGAAGACAGGGGTTCGCCCCTCCACTTT. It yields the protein CAQGEDRGSPLHF.

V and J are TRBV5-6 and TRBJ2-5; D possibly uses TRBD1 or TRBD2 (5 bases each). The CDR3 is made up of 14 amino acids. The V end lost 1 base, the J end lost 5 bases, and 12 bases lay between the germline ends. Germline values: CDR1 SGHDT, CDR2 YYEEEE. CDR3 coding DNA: TGTGCCAGCAGCTTGCGGGGCCCTCGGGAGACCCAGTACTTC. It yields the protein CASSLRGPRETQYF.

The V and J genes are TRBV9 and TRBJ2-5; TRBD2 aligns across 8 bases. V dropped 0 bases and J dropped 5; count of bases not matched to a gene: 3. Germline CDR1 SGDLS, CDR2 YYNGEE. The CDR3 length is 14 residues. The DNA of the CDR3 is TGTGCCAGCAGCGTAGCGTCGGGGGGGGAGACCCAGTACTTC. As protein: CASSVASGGETQYF.

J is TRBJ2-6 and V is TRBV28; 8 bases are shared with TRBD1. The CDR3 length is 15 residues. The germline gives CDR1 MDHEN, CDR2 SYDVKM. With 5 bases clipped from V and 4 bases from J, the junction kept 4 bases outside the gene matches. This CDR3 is CASSPQGAGANVLTF. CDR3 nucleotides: TGTGCCAGCAGTCCCCAGGGGGCCGGGGCCAACGTCCTGACTTTC. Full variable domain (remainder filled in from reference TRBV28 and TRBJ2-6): DVKVTQSSRYLVKRTGEKVFLECVQDMDHENMFWYRQDPGLGLRLIYFSYDVKMKEKGDIPEGYSVSREKKERFSLILESASTNQTSMYLCASSPQGAGANVLTFGAGSRLTVL.

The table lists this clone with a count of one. CDR3 sequence (DNA): TGTGCCAGCAGTTACTCGGTGGCGGGAGTGAGCACAGATACGCAGTATTTT. Translated, it gives CASSYSVAGVSTDTQYF. This chain uses TRBV6-2 or TRBV6-3 with TRBJ2-3, with TRBD2 matching 7 bases. The ends lost 0 bases at V and 0 bases at J; junction bases unmatched: 6. Germline CDR1 MNHEY, CDR2 SVGEGT. The CDR3 spans 17 residues.

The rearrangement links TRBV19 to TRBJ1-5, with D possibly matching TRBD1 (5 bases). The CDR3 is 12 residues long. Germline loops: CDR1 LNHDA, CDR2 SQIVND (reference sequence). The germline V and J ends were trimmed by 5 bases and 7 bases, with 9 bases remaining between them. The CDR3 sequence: CASSPREQPQHF. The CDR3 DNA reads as TGTGCCAGTAGTCCCAGGGAACAGCCCCAGCATTTT.

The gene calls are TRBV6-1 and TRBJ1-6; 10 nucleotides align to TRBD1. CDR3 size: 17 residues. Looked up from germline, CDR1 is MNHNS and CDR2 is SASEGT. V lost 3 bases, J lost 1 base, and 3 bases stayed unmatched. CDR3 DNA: TGTGCCAGCAGTGATGGACAGGGGGGATCCTATAATTCACCCCTCCACTTT. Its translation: CASSDGQGGSYNSPLHF.

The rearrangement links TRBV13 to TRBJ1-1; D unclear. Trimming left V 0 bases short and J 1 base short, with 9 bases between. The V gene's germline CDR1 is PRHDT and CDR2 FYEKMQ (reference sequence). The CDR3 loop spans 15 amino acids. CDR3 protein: CASSLGGWGNTEAFF. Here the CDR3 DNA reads TGTGCCAGCAGCTTAGGAGGGTGGGGGAACACTGAAGCTTTCTTT.

CDR3 protein: CASSSYPWSTEAFF. Written as DNA, the CDR3 is TGCGCCAGCAGCTCGTATCCCTGGAGCACTGAAGCTTTCTTT. The chain employs TRBV5-1 and TRBJ1-1; the D is unclear. V lost 3 bases and J 4 bases, leaving 13 bases between the germline ends. The germline gives CDR1 SGHRS, CDR2 YFSETQ. The CDR3 totals 14 residues.

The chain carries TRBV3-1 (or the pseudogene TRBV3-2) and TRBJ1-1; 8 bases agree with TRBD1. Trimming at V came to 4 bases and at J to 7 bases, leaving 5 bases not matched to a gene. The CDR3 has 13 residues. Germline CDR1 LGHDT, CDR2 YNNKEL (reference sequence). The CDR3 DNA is TGTGCCAGCAGCCTGGACAGGGTGGGTGAAGCTTTCTTT. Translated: CASSLDRVGEAFF.

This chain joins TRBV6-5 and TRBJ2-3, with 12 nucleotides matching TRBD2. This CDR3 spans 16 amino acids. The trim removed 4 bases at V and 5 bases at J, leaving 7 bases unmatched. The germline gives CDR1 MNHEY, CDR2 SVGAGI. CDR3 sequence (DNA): TGTGCCAGCAGTTCCCCTAGCGGGGGGGCGGTAGATACGCAGTATTTT. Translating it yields CASSSPSGGAVDTQYF.

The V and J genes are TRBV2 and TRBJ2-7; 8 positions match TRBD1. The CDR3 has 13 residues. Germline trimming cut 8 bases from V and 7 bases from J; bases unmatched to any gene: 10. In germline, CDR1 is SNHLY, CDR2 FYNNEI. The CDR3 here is CASEPGQDREQYF. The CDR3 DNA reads TGTGCCAGCGAACCGGGACAGGATAGGGAGCAGTACTTC.

The CDR3 DNA reads as TGTGCCAGCAGCTTTCAGGGTTGGGAGACCCAGTACTTC. It codes for CASSFQGWETQYF. The chain employs TRBV7-2 and TRBJ2-5; possibly TRBD1 for D (5 bases). Germline loops: CDR1 SGHTA, CDR2 FQGNSA. This CDR3 region has 13 residues. The germline V and J ends were trimmed by 3 bases and 5 bases, with 10 bases remaining between them.

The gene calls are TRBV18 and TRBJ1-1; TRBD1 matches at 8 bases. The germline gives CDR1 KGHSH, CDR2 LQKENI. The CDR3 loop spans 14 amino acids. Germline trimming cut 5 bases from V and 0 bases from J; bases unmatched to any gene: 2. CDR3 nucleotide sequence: TGTGCCAGCTCATCGGACAGGGTGAACACTGAAGCTTTCTTT. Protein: CASSSDRVNTEAFF.

The CDR3 sequence: CASSATGGAPDTQYF. The CDR3 DNA reads as TGTGCCAGCAGCGCAACAGGGGGCGCACCAGATACGCAGTATTTT. This chain connects TRBV9 to TRBJ2-3; 9 nucleotides line up with TRBD1. This CDR3 has 15 amino acids. Germline V gives CDR1 SGDLS, CDR2 YYNGEE. The trim removed 3 bases at V and 4 bases at J, leaving 6 bases unmatched.